The 12 T cell receptor beta chains below all came from one sample that was sequenced in a study of blood T cell repertoires in COVID-19. Libraries were prepared by immunoSEQ multiplex PCR; TCRdb keeps only in-frame clonotypes and omits some of them. This table holds fewer than 10,000 clones, 88% found once. Material for sequencing was peripheral blood. Receptor source: a human donor in a cohort sampled during active COVID-19.

The J gene is TRBJ2-4, the V gene TRBV15; possible D gene TRBD2, 6 bases. Between the trimmed V and J ends, which lost 5 bases and 1 base, there was a span of 18 bases. The germline gives CDR1 LNHNV, CDR2 YYDKDF (reference sequence). CDR3 length: 17 amino acids. CDR3 in amino acids: CATSPSWAGSAKNIQYF. The CDR3 DNA sequence: TGTGCCACCAGCCCAAGCTGGGCGGGATCGGCCAAAAACATTCAGTACTTC.

The chain couples TRBV2 to TRBJ2-2; D unresolved. V shed 9 bases and J shed 3 bases, with 5 bases lying between them. Germline assignment: CDR1 SNHLY and CDR2 FYNNEI. The CDR3 is 11 amino acids. CDR3 residues: CASYYTGELFF. In DNA form, the CDR3 reads TGTGCCAGTTATTACACCGGGGAGCTGTTTTTT.

The J gene is TRBJ1-5, the V gene TRBV6-2 or TRBV6-3, with TRBD1 matching over 8 bases. J was trimmed by 3 bases and V by 4 bases; bases with no gene match: 2. The CDR3 consists of 14 residues. Per the germline V gene, CDR1 is MNHEY and CDR2 is SVGEGT. CDR3 protein: CASSSGGHNQPQHF. The CDR3 DNA sequence: TGTGCCAGCAGTTCAGGGGGCCACAATCAGCCCCAGCATTTT.

This clone is a singleton in its sample. This chain joins TRBV28 and TRBJ2-7, with D possibly TRBD2 on 5 matching bases. V was trimmed by 1 base and J by 1 base, leaving 11 bases between them. Germline-derived CDR1 and CDR2 are MDHEN and SYDVKM. The CDR3 runs 15 residues. The CDR3 region is CASSLSGGISYEQYF. Written as DNA, the CDR3 is TGTGCCAGCAGTTTATCAGGAGGCATTTCCTACGAGCAGTACTTC.

This chain connects TRBV6-5 to TRBJ1-5; 9 bases fit TRBD1. The V and J ends lost 5 bases and 9 bases, in that order; junction bases with no gene match: 8. The CDR3 contains 14 residues. CDR1 and CDR2 (germline): MNHEY, SVGAGI. The CDR3 DNA reads TGTGCCAGCAGTCGGGACAGGGCCACGGGGCCCCAGCATTTT. Translation gives CASSRDRATGPQHF.

Here the CDR3 reads CATKGTGDPTDTQYF. CDR3 nucleotides: TGTGCCACCAAAGGGACAGGGGACCCGACAGATACGCAGTATTTT. V usage is TRBV24-1 and J usage is TRBJ2-3, with 10 bases lining up with TRBD1. This CDR3 spans 15 amino acids. CDR1 and CDR2 from the germline V gene are KGHDR and SFDVKD. The V gene end was trimmed by 8 bases and the J gene end by 3 bases; junction bases not matched to a gene: 7.

The chain combines TRBV27 with TRBJ1-6; TRBD1 aligns across 9 bases. J lost 9 bases, V lost 6 bases, and 9 bases had no gene match. Germline CDR1 reads MNHEY; CDR2 reads SMNVEV (reference sequence). The CDR3 extends over 15 amino acids. The CDR3 DNA follows: TGTGCCAGCAGCCCCGTTACAGGGGGCATTTCACCCCTCCACTTT. Its protein is CASSPVTGGISPLHF.

The gene calls are TRBV6-4 and TRBJ2-1; TRBD2 aligns across 8 bases. CDR1 MRHNA and CDR2 SNTAGT come from the germline V gene. Unmatched junction bases numbered 13, after V lost 8 bases and J lost 7 bases. The CDR3 has 15 residues. CDR3 region: CASSGTSGGTNEQFF. CDR3 nucleotide sequence: TGTGCCAGCTCGGGGACGAGCGGGGGTACGAATGAGCAGTTCTTC.

The J gene is TRBJ2-5, the V gene TRBV5-4, with 7 bases matching TRBD1. The CDR3 runs to 16 residues. V shed 0 bases and J 5 bases; nucleotides not matched to a gene: 10. Looked up from germline, CDR1 is SGHNT and CDR2 is YYREEE (reference sequence). The CDR3 DNA is TGTGCCAGCAGCTTGGGCACCCGGGACAGCCCCGAGACCCAGTACTTC. It specifies CASSLGTRDSPETQYF.

V and J are TRBV19 and TRBJ2-1, with a tentative D call TRBD1 (6 bases). Germline loops: CDR1 LNHDA, CDR2 SQIVND (reference sequence). CDR3 length: 11 residues. V lost 6 bases and J lost 9, with 9 bases in between. The CDR3 loop is CASSHRVEQFF. CDR3 DNA sequence: TGTGCCAGTAGCCACAGGGTTGAGCAGTTCTTC.

The V and J genes are TRBV3-1 (or the pseudogene TRBV3-2) and TRBJ2-7; D is possibly TRBD2 (5 bases). This CDR3 is 13 amino acids long. The germline V gene has CDR1 LGHDT and CDR2 YNNKEL (reference sequence). Trimming took 4 bases from V and 3 from J, leaving 10 bases between them. The CDR3 protein is CASSPGRDYEQYF. CDR3 coding DNA: TGTGCCAGCAGCCCAGGACGGGACTACGAGCAGTACTTC.

This clone was picked up one time. The chain recombines TRBV10-3 with TRBJ2-7; 7 bases agree with TRBD2. In germline, CDR1 is ENHRY, CDR2 SYGVKD. J gave up 1 base and V 11 bases, and 11 bases lay outside the gene matches. This CDR3 spans 14 amino acids. The CDR3 DNA sequence: TGTGCCCTAAGTCAGGGAGGGCCATCCTACGAGCAGTACTTC. Translated, it gives CALSQGGPSYEQYF.